These 21 T cell receptor beta chains originate from one sample sequenced in a study of response to subunit inactivated influenza vaccine. Each CDR3 protein is one row after TCRdb ran MiXCR on the RT-PCR reads. The sample carries over 300,000 distinct CDR3 sequences, just over 20% recorded once. The sample in question was PBMCs from blood, obtained 21 months after vaccination. The receptor set was obtained from a man between 50 and 75 years old who received an inactivated influenza vaccine.

This clonotype was detected a few times. The gene calls are TRBV6-6 and TRBJ1-6; D might be TRBD1 (5 bases). CDR3 length: 13 amino acids. Trimming removed 9 bases from V and 12 bases from J, with 18 bases in between. Looked up from germline, CDR1 is MNHNY and CDR2 is SVGAGI (reference sequence). CDR3 loop: CASSPQGRLPLHF. CDR3 coding DNA: TGTGCCAGTTCTCCGCAGGGTCGATTACCCCTCCACTTT.

This clonotype was found many times. The CDR3 bases are TGTGCCATCAGTGAGTCGACTGGGGGAATGGGGAATGAGCAGTTCTTC. It is translated as CAISESTGGMGNEQFF. This rearrangement joins TRBV10-3 to TRBJ2-1; either TRBD1 or TRBD2 may fit D (5 bases each). Germline V CDR1 and CDR2: ENHRY, SYGVKD. The CDR3 contains 16 residues. Trimming removed 0 bases from V and 7 bases from J, with 16 bases in between.

The J gene is TRBJ2-7, the V gene TRBV4-3; 11 nucleotides match TRBD2. This CDR3 is 16 amino acids long. From germline, CDR1 is LGHNA and CDR2 YSLEER. Unmatched junction bases numbered 7, after V lost 0 bases and J lost 6 bases. The CDR3 is CASSQDVAGGKREQYF. The CDR3 nucleotides are TGCGCCAGCAGCCAAGATGTAGCGGGAGGGAAGCGCGAGCAGTACTTC.

The genes are TRBV20-1 and TRBJ2-7; possibly TRBD2 for D (6 bases). CDR3 length: 15 residues. Per the germline V gene, CDR1 is DFQATT and CDR2 is SNEGSKA (reference sequence). Trimming removed 0 bases from V and 1 base from J, with 13 bases in between. The CDR3 reads CSARDGSGRSYEQYF. CDR3 sequence (DNA): TGCAGTGCTAGAGACGGTAGCGGTCGATCCTACGAGCAGTACTTC.

This sequence joins TRBV20-1 and TRBJ2-1; D not resolved. V shed 0 bases and J shed 2 bases, with 11 bases lying between them. Germline V CDR1 and CDR2: DFQATT, SNEGSKA (reference sequence). The CDR3 runs to 15 residues. This CDR3 reads CSARDFVGAYNEQFF. In nucleotides, the CDR3 is TGCAGTGCTAGAGACTTCGTGGGTGCCTACAATGAGCAGTTCTTC.

This clonotype was detected only a few times. The J gene is TRBJ1-6, the V gene TRBV3-1; D might be TRBD1 (6 bases). This CDR3 contains 14 residues. Germline V gene lookup returns CDR1 LGHDT and CDR2 YNNKEL (reference sequence). Trimming removed 1 base from V and 10 bases from J, with 11 bases in between. The CDR3 sequence: CASSQVRGGSPLHF. The CDR3 region has the DNA TGTGCCAGCAGCCAAGTCAGGGGAGGATCACCCCTCCACTTT.

The chain has TRBV13 and TRBJ1-6; D remains ambiguous. CDR1 PRHDT and CDR2 FYEKMQ come from the germline V gene (reference sequence). Trimming shortened V by 0 bases and J by 7 bases, and 10 bases separated the two germline ends. This CDR3 is built from 15 residues. The CDR3 DNA is TGTGCCAGCAGCTTAGGCTTAACGGAAAATTCACCCCTCCACTTT. Translated: CASSLGLTENSPLHF.

The chain combines TRBV18 with TRBJ1-2; D ambiguous. Germline V CDR1 and CDR2: KGHSH, LQKENI. V shed 5 bases and J shed 3 bases, with 10 bases lying between them. CDR3 length equals 13 residues. CDR3 DNA sequence: TGTGCCAGCTCAGAAGGGCTGGACTATGGCTACACCTTC. Amino acid sequence: CASSEGLDYGYTF. The variable domain in full, completed from reference TRBV18 and TRBJ1-2, reads NAGVMQNPRHLVRRRGQEARLRCSPMKGHSHVYWYRQLPEEGLKFMVYLQKENIIDESGMPKERFSAEFPKEGPSILRIQQVVRGDSAAYFCASSEGLDYGYTFGSGTRLTVV.

The CDR3 nucleotides read TGTGCCAGCAGCGCCACCTGGACAGTTAGCACAGATACGCAGTATTTT. Its protein is CASSATWTVSTDTQYF. The rearrangement links TRBV7-9 to TRBJ2-3; D is perhaps TRBD1 (6 bases). V was cut by 5 bases and J by 0 bases, with 15 bases left in between. Germline V CDR1 and CDR2: SEHNR, FQNEAQ (reference sequence). CDR3 size: 16 residues.

This clonotype has a single count. The chain's CDR3 is CASRLNGGTYEQYF. The CDR3 coding sequence is TGTGCCAGCAGACTCAACGGGGGAACCTACGAGCAGTACTTC. V usage is TRBV13 and J usage is TRBJ2-7; possible D gene TRBD2, 6 bases. From germline, CDR1 is PRHDT and CDR2 FYEKMQ (reference sequence). The length of the CDR3 is 14 residues. V lost 6 bases to trimming and J lost 2 bases, with 14 bases between them.

The J gene is TRBJ2-3, the V gene TRBV5-1; D is uncertain. The CDR3 has 14 residues. Germline lookup yields CDR1 SGHRS and CDR2 YFSETQ. Trimming pared 1 base from V and 6 bases from J, leaving 12 bases between. The CDR3 coding sequence is TGCGCCAGCAGCTTGTATCAGAGTACGGATACGCAGTATTTT. Its protein is CASSLYQSTDTQYF.

The chain combines TRBV6-5 with TRBJ1-3; D gene ambiguous. This CDR3 comprises 13 residues. V was pared by 0 bases and J by 8 bases, with 8 bases between. CDR1 MNHEY and CDR2 SVGAGI come from the germline V gene. The CDR3 sequence: CASSYSSRDTIYF. The DNA of the CDR3 is TGTGCCAGCAGTTACTCGAGTAGGGACACCATATATTTT.

This clonotype was recorded a few times. The chain uses TRBV7-2 and TRBJ2-1; a possible D gene is TRBD1 (5 bases). Germline-derived CDR1 and CDR2 are SGHTA and FQGNSA. This CDR3 has 17 residues. V lost 0 bases and J lost 7, with 19 bases in between. DNA for the CDR3: TGTGCCAGCAGCTTAGCTCGGTCAGGGCGCCTGGGTAATGAGCAGTTCTTC. Encoded protein: CASSLARSGRLGNEQFF.

The chain joins TRBV7-6 to TRBJ2-7; 7 bases fit TRBD1. Per germline, CDR1 SGHVS and CDR2 FNYEAQ. V lost 5 bases and J lost 4; bases outside the gene matches: 11. The CDR3 loop spans 15 amino acids. The CDR3: CASSPSGQVGYEQYF. The CDR3 nucleotides are TGTGCCAGCAGCCCATCCGGACAGGTTGGATACGAGCAGTACTTC.

This clonotype was counted a few times. The chain has TRBV2 and TRBJ2-7; D call uncertain. Germline loops: CDR1 SNHLY, CDR2 FYNNEI. V was clipped by 6 bases and J by 3 bases, with 15 bases between them. The CDR3 loop spans 14 amino acids. CDR3 nucleotides: TGTGCCAGCAGCCCTCGTATTGACGGCTACGAGCAGTACTTC. Translation: CASSPRIDGYEQYF.

This clonotype has just a few counts. J is TRBJ2-1 and V is TRBV6-1; 8 bases match TRBD2. V was clipped by 5 bases and J by 9 bases; unmatched bases: 12. The germline CDR1 and CDR2 sequences are MNHNS and SASEGT. The length of the CDR3 is 15 residues. CDR3 coding DNA: TGTGCCAGCAGTCCGAGCGGGAGTTACGCGGCTGAGCAGTTCTTC. Protein product: CASSPSGSYAAEQFF.

The CDR3 loop reads CASSYGGQLIEKLFF. The DNA for the CDR3 is TGTGCCAGCAGTTACGGAGGACAACTAATCGAAAAACTGTTTTTT. The genes are TRBV6-5 and TRBJ1-4, with D possibly TRBD1 on 5 matching bases. The CDR3 totals 15 residues. The V and J ends lost 2 bases and 8 bases respectively, with 15 bases between them. Germline V gives CDR1 MNHEY, CDR2 SVGAGI.

The V gene is TRBV28, the J gene TRBJ2-7; D not certain. The germline V gene has CDR1 MDHEN and CDR2 SYDVKM. The CDR3 totals 12 residues. The V and J ends lost 1 base and 6 bases respectively, with 7 bases between them. CDR3 loop: CASSLFPREQYF. CDR3 nucleotide sequence: TGTGCCAGCAGTTTATTTCCCCGCGAGCAGTACTTC.

This clonotype was observed a few times. The rearrangement joins TRBV4-3 to TRBJ1-1; the D gene is possibly TRBD1 (5 bases). Trimming took off 0 bases at V and 6 bases at J, with 11 bases between the two ends. The CDR3 spans 14 residues. Germline loops: CDR1 LGHNA, CDR2 YSLEER. CDR3 sequence (DNA): TGCGCCAGCAGCCAAGATCAGATAGGGGCTGAAGCTTTCTTT. This sequence encodes CASSQDQIGAEAFF.

This clonotype was found a few times. The chain combines TRBV28 with TRBJ1-1; 10 bases map to TRBD1. The CDR3 totals 14 residues. Germline V gives CDR1 MDHEN, CDR2 SYDVKM. V was clipped by 6 bases and J by 8 bases; unmatched bases: 9. The CDR3 DNA sequence: TGTGCCAGCAGAGACGACGGACAGGGGGGAGAAGCTTTCTTT. Translating it yields CASRDDGQGGEAFF.

At least ten counts were recorded for this clonotype. V gene TRBV3-1 combines with J gene TRBJ1-2, with a possible D match to TRBD1 (5 bases). There are 14 residues in the CDR3. V was cut by 4 bases and J by 3 bases, with 12 bases left in between. Germline CDR1 reads LGHDT; CDR2 reads YNNKEL (reference sequence). The CDR3 protein is CASSPQPGHYGYTF. CDR3 nucleotide sequence: TGTGCCAGCAGCCCCCAACCAGGGCACTATGGCTACACCTTC.